These T cell receptor beta chains were read from a single sample in a study of T cell responses to AZD1222 COVID-19 vaccine. Generated by immunoSEQ multiplex PCR, the TCRdb table keeps only in-frame clones and is missing some. The sample gives 150,000 to 200,000 clones, around 87% of which show up once; 2.5% to 3% is in the top ten. The sequenced sample was peripheral blood, obtained on day 0 of MenACWY control vaccination. Receptors were obtained from an adult in good health. CDR3s include the opening cysteine and the closing phenylalanine or tryptophan. Each record gives: V gene, J gene, clone size, D gene, CDR3 length, CDR3 protein, CDR3 DNA. D genes are given only for firm matches. Clone size appears in some rows only: once, few, many, or a class for an expanded clone.

TRBV30	TRBJ1-1	-	-	13	CAWSEGSDTEAFF	TGTGCCTGGAGTGAGGGTTCGGACACTGAAGCTTTCTTT
TRBV7-2	TRBJ2-7	-	-	15	CASSLHQGKSYEQYF	TGTGCCAGCAGCCTACATCAGGGGAAGTCCTACGAGCAGTACTTC
TRBV7-9	TRBJ2-2	-	-	13	CASSLGYTGELFF	TGTGCCAGCAGCTTGGGATACACCGGGGAGCTGTTTTTT
TRBV19	TRBJ2-6	-	TRBD1	16	CASSEQGVPGANVLTF	TGTGCCAGTAGTGAACAGGGGGTGCCTGGGGCCAACGTCCTGACTTTC
TRBV9	TRBJ2-3	-	TRBD2	14	CASSLAGITDTQYF	TGTGCCAGCAGCTTAGCGGGGATCACAGATACGCAGTATTTT
TRBV6-5	TRBJ2-7	-	-	12	CASSYGGNEQYF	TGTGCCAGCAGTTACGGGGGTAACGAGCAGTACTTC
TRBV6-1	TRBJ2-1	-	-	12	CASTLLNNEQFF	TGTGCCAGCACCCTGCTGAACAATGAGCAGTTCTTC
TRBV10-3	TRBJ2-5	-	TRBD1	17	CAISEYDRDRGQETQYF	TGTGCCATCAGTGAATACGACCGGGACAGGGGCCAAGAGACCCAGTACTTC
TRBV4-1	TRBJ1-6	-	-	15	CASSQESGANSPLHF	TGCGCCAGCAGCCAAGAATCAGGGGCGAATTCACCCCTCCACTTT
TRBV6-4	TRBJ1-2	few	-	17	CASSAARTAGLLYGYTF	TGTGCCAGCAGTGCCGCGAGGACAGCTGGTCTCCTCTATGGCTACACCTTC
TRBV5-5	TRBJ1-1	-	TRBD1	14	CASSPGGDRGKAFF	TGTGCCAGCAGCCCTGGTGGCGACAGGGGGAAGGCTTTCTTT
TRBV7-8	TRBJ1-1	-	-	14	CASSLLGGNTEAFF	TGTGCCAGCAGCTTATTAGGCGGGAACACTGAAGCTTTCTTT
TRBV11-2	TRBJ2-7	-	TRBD2	15	CASSLGLAGGYEQYF	TGTGCCAGCAGCTTAGGACTAGCGGGAGGTTACGAGCAGTACTTC
TRBV6-1	TRBJ1-1	-	-	16	CASSGRTLGVNTEAFF	TGTGCCAGCAGTGGGCGGACACTTGGGGTGAACACTGAAGCTTTCTTT
TRBV6-2/TRBV6-3	TRBJ2-5	-	-	16	CASSSLRHGAEETQYF	TGTGCCAGCAGTTCCCTGCGCCATGGGGCCGAGGAGACCCAGTACTTC
TRBV7-9	TRBJ1-4	-	-	15	CASSPTGAGGEKLFF	TGTGCCAGCAGTCCCACAGGCGCGGGTGGGGAAAAACTGTTTTTT
TRBV30	TRBJ2-7	-	TRBD1	17	CAWSKAAGGITSYEQYF	TGTGCCTGGAGTAAAGCGGCAGGGGGCATCACCTCCTACGAGCAGTACTTC
TRBV6-4	TRBJ2-1	-	TRBD2	13	CASSEGLAGEQFF	TGTGCCAGCAGTGAGGGACTAGCAGGCGAGCAGTTCTTC
TRBV18	TRBJ2-2	-	-	15	CASSPRQDITGELFF	TGTGCCAGCTCACCACGACAGGACATCACCGGGGAGCTGTTTTTT
TRBV11-2	TRBJ1-2	-	-	13	CASSYGLSVGYTF	TGTGCCAGCAGCTACGGACTGTCGGTTGGCTACACCTTC
TRBV28	TRBJ1-2	-	-	14	CASSLITGLNGYTF	TGTGCCAGCAGTTTGATTACAGGGTTGAACGGCTACACCTTC
TRBV30	TRBJ2-3	-	-	14	CAWSVGVYTDTQYF	TGTGCCTGGAGTGTAGGGGTTTACACAGATACGCAGTATTTT
TRBV2	TRBJ2-3	-	-	13	CASNRMGTDTQYF	TGTGCCAGCAACCGGATGGGAACAGATACGCAGTATTTT
TRBV7-3	TRBJ2-6	-	-	14	CASSRLSGANVLTF	TGTGCCAGCAGTAGACTCTCTGGGGCCAACGTCCTGACTTTC
TRBV6-2/TRBV6-3	TRBJ1-5	-	TRBD1	14	CASSKTGGNQPQHF	TGTGCCAGCAGCAAGACAGGGGGCAATCAGCCCCAGCATTTT
TRBV27	TRBJ2-2	-	-	12	CASSFQPGELFF	TGTGCCAGCAGTTTCCAACCAGGGGAGCTGTTTTTT
TRBV18	TRBJ2-7	-	-	14	CASSPSVQVHEQYF	TGTGCCAGCTCACCGTCCGTGCAGGTCCACGAGCAGTACTTC
TRBV6-5	TRBJ1-3	-	-	15	CASSFRGGSGNTIYF	TGTGCCAGCAGTTTCCGCGGGGGCTCTGGAAACACCATATATTTT
TRBV18	TRBJ2-7	few	-	14	CASSPPTGTSEQYF	TGTGCCAGCTCACCTCCCACGGGTACTAGCGAGCAGTACTTC
TRBV5-6	TRBJ2-1	once	TRBD2	16	CASSLELAESYNEQFF	TGTGCCAGCAGCTTGGAACTAGCGGAATCCTACAATGAGCAGTTCTTC
TRBV27	TRBJ2-1	once	-	15	CASAQTGFEVNEQFF	TGTGCCAGCGCCCAAACAGGGTTTGAGGTCAATGAGCAGTTCTTC
TRBV11-2	TRBJ2-7	-	-	13	CASNGRSSYEQYF	TGTGCCAGCAACGGCCGCAGCTCCTACGAGCAGTACTTC
TRBV6-2/TRBV6-3	TRBJ2-7	once	-	16	CASSYRAGDRPYEQYF	TGTGCCAGCAGTTACCGAGCGGGGGACAGACCTTACGAGCAGTACTTC
TRBV5-6	TRBJ2-2	-	-	15	CASTSRGIRAGELFF	TGTGCCAGCACCTCGAGAGGCATCCGGGCCGGGGAGCTGTTTTTT
TRBV5-1	TRBJ2-3	-	TRBD1	15	CASSLAGQGTDTQYF	TGCGCCAGCAGCTTGGCCGGACAGGGCACAGATACGCAGTATTTT
TRBV7-2	TRBJ2-1	-	-	12	CASSLNNNEQFF	TGTGCCAGCAGCCTGAATAACAATGAGCAGTTCTTC
TRBV28	TRBJ2-5	-	-	16	CASSLGIGREWETQYF	TGTGCCAGCAGTTTGGGTATCGGGCGGGAATGGGAGACCCAGTACTTC